Included here is one TCR beta chain sequence, with context. Its target is not known. These data originate in a study of T cells after yellow fever vaccination. Study conclusions and caveats: A large majority of primary-vaccination clones showed up again after the booster (about 97% CD4, approximately 90% CD8).

A process of 5'RACE template switching, which added a universal primer site and UMIs, was used to make TCR cDNA. TCRdb itself ran the 5' RACE reads through MiXCR, one entry per CDR3 protein. Among hundreds of thousands of distinct CDR3 sequences listed, roughly a sixth were seen once. The CDR3 is made up of 14 amino acids. Germline V gene lookup returns CDR1 MGHDK and CDR2 SYGVNS. V dropped 0 bases and J dropped 4 bases, with 9 bases sitting between them. The V call is TRBV25-1, the J call TRBJ1-2; D gene unclear. The receptor was derived from a man between 18 and 35 years old who received the YFV17D yellow fever vaccine. The specimen was PBMCs, collected before the yellow fever booster vaccination. DNA for the CDR3: TGTGCCAGCAGTGAATACGGCCGCTCCTATGGCTACACCTTC. Its translation is CASSEYGRSYGYTF.